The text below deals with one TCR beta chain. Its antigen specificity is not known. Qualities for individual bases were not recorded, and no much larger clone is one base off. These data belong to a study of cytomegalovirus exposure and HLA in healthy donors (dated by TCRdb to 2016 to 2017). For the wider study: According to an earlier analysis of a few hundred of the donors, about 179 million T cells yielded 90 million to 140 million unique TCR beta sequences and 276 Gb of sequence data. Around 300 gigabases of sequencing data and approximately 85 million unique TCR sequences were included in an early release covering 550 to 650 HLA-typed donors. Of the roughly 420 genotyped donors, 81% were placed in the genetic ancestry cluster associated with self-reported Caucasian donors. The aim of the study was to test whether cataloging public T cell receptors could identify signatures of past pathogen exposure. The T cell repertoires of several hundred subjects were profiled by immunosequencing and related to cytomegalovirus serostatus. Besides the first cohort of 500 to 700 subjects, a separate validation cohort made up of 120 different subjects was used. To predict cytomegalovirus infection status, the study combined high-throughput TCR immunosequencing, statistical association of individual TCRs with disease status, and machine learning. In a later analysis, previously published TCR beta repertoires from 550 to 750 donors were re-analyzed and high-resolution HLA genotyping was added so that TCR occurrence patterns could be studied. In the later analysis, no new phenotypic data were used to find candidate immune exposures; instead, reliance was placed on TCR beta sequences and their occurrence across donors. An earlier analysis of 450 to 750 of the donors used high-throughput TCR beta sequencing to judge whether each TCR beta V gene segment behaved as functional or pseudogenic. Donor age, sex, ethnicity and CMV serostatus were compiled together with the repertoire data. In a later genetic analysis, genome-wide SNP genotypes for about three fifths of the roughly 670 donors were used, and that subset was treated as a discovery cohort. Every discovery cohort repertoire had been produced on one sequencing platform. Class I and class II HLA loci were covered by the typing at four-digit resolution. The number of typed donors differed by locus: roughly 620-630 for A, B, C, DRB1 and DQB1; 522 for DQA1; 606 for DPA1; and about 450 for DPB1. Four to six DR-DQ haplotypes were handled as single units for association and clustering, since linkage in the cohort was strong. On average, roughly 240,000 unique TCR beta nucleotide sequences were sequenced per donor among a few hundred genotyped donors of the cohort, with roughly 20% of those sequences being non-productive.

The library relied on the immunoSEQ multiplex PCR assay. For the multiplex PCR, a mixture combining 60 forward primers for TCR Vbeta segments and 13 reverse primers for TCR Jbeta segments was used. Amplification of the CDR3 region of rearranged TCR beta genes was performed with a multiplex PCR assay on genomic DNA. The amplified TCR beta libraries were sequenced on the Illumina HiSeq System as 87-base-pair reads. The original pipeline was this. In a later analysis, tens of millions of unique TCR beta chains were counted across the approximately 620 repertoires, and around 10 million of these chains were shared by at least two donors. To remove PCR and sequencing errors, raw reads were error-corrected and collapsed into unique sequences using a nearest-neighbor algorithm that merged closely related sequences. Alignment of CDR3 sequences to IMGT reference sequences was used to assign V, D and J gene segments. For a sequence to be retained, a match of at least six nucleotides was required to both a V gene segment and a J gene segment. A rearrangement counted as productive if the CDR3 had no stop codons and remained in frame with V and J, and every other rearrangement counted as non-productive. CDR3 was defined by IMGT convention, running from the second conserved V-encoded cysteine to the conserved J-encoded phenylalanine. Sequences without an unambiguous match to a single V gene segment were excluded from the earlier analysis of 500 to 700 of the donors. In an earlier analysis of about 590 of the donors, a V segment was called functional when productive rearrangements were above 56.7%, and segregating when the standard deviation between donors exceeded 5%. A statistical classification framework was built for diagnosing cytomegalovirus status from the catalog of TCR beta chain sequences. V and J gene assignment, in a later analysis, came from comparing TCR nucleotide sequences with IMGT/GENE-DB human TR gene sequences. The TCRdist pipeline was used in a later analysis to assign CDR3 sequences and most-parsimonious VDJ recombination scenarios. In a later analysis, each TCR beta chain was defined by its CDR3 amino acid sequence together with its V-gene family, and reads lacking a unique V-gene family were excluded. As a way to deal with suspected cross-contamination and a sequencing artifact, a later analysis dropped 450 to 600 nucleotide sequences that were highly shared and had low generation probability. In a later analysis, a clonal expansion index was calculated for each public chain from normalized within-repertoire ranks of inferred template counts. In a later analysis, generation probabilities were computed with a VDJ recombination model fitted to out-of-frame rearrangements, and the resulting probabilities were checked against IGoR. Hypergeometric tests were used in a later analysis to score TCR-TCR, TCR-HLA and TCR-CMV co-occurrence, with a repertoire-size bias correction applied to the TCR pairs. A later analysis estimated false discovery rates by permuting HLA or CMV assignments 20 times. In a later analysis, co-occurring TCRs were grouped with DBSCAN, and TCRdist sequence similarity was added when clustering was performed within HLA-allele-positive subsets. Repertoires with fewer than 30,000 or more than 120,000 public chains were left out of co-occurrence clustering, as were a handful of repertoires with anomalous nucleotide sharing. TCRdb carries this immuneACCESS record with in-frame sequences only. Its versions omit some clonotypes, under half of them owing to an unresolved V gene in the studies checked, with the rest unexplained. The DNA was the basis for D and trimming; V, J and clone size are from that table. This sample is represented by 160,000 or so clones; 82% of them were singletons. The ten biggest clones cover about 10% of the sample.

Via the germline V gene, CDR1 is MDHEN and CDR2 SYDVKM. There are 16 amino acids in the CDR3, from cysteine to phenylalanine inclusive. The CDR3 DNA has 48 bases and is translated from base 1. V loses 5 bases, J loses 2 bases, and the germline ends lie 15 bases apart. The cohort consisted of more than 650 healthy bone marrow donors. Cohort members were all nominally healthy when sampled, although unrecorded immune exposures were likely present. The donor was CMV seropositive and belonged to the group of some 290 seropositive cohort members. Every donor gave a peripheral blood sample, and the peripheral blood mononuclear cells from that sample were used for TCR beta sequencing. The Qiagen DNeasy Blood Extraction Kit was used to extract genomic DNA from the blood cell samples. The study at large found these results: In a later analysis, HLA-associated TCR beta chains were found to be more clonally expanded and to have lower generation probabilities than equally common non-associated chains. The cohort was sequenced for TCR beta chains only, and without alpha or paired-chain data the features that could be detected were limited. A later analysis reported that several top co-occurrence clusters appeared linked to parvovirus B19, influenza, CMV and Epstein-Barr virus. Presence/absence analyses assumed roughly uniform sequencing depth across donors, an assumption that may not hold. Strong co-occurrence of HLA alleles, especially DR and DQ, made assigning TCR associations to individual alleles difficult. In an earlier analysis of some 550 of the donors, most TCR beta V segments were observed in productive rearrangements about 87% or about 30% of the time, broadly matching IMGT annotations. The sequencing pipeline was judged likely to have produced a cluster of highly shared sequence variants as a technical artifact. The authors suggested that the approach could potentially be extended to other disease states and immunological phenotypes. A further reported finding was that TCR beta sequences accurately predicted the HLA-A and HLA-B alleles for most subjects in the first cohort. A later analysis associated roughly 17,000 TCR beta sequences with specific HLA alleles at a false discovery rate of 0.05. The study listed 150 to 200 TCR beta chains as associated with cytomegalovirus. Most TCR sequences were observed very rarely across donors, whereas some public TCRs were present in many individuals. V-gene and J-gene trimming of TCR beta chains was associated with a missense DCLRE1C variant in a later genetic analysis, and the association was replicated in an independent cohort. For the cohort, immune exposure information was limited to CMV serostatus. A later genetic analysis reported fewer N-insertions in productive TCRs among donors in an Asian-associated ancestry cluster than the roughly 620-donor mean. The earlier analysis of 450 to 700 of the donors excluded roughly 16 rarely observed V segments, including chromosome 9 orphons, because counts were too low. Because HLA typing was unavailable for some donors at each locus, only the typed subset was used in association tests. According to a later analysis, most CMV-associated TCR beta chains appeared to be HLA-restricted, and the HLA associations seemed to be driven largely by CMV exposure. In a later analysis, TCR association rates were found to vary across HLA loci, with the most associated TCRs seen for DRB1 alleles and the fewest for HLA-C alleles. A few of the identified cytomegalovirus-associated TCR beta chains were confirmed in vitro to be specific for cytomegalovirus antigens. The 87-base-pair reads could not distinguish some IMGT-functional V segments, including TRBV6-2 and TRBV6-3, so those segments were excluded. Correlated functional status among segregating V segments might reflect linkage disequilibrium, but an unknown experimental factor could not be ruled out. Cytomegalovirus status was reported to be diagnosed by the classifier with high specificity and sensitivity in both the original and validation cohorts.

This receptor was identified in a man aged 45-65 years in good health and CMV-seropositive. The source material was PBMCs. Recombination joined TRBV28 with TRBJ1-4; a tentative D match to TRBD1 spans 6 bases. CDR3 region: CASSGGAGATNEKLFF. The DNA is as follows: TGTGCCAGCAGTGGGGGGGCAGGGGCTACTAATGAAAAACTGTTTTTT.